This T cell receptor beta chain was recorded in a study of blood T cells in healthy people across ages. Study-wide background: Per every two T cells, about one barcoded beta molecule was captured by template switching.

Findings and caveats of the study: Age brought a roughly linear fall in TCR beta diversity measured per million T cells.

Combining a sample-barcoded 5' primer with a J-beta primer mix, a second PCR ran for roughly 7 to 11 cycles. Every cDNA molecule bore a tag from a template-switch adaptor containing 12 random nucleotides. TCRdb reprocessed the 5' RACE reads with MiXCR, giving one entry per CDR3 protein. The profile covers 1.5 million to 2 million distinct CDR3 sequences, with 25% to 30% appearing a single time and 7.7% taken by the ten largest. As concerns this clonotype: Its specificity is not known.

With V trimmed by 3 bases and J by 4 bases, 7 bases remained unmatched. The CDR3 runs to 15 residues. The germline V gene has CDR1 SGHAT and CDR2 FQNNGV. Extractions gave at least 5 micrograms of total RNA per sample. The sequence derives from a woman younger than 45 in good health. V and J are TRBV11-2 and TRBJ2-3; 7 nucleotides match TRBD1. Sequenced material: blood. CDR3 protein: CASSFGQALADTQYF. The DNA for the CDR3 is TGTGCCAGCAGCTTTGGACAGGCTCTCGCAGATACGCAGTATTTT.